The rows below give T cell receptor beta chains drawn from one sample of a study of cytomegalovirus exposure and HLA in healthy donors. Clones were sequenced by immunoSEQ multiplex PCR, and TCRdb holds only the in-frame ones, with some missing. The repertoire holds about 120,000 clones, around three quarters seen once, with 3% to 4% in the top ten. The material sequenced was PBMCs. The receptors were sampled from a woman aged 25 to 39 in good health and CMV-seropositive. The CDR3 runs from the conserved cysteine through the conserved F or W. Fields, in order: J gene, D gene, V gene, clone size, CDR3 DNA, CDR3 protein. The D gene is left open where the match is weak. Where a row states a size, it is once, few, many or the class of an expanded clone; other rows omit it.

>TRBJ2-2|.|TRBV7-2|.
TGTGCCAGCAGCTTAGCCCTCACCGGGGAGCTGTTTTTT
CASSLALTGELFF
>TRBJ1-2|.|TRBV29-1|.
TGCAGCGTTGGTCGGTCAACGACAGGACATTACTTC
CSVGRSTTGHYF
>TRBJ1-3|TRBD1|TRBV4-1|.
TGCGCCAGCAGCCCACAACCGGACAGGGTGCGAAACACCATATATTTT
CASSPQPDRVRNTIYF
>TRBJ2-5|.|TRBV5-1|few
TGCGCCAGCAGCCCGGGACCCGCGGGGATAGAGACCCAGTACTTC
CASSPGPAGIETQYF
>TRBJ2-3|.|TRBV6-1|.
TGTGCCGGCGAGGGTAGCACAGATACGCAGTATTTT
CAGEGSTDTQYF
>TRBJ1-4|TRBD1|TRBV19|.
TGTGCCAGTAGTAGAAGACAGGGGGCGACTAATGAAAAACTGTTTTTT
CASSRRQGATNEKLFF
>TRBJ2-1|TRBD2|TRBV9|.
TGTGCCAGCAGCGTATCGGGGAGCGGGGGGGCGATTGAGCAGTTCTTC
CASSVSGSGGAIEQFF
>TRBJ2-1|TRBD2|TRBV9|.
TGTGCCAGCAGCGTAGTTCCCCTGACTAGCGGGGGGTACAATGAGCAGTTCTTC
CASSVVPLTSGGYNEQFF
>TRBJ2-1|TRBD2|TRBV19|.
TGTGCCAGTAGTGATCTAGCGGGGGGGCAATTCTCGTTCTTC
CASSDLAGGQFSFF
>TRBJ2-1|.|TRBV7-6|.
TGTGCCAGCAGCCCATCTTCCAACAGGAAATCCAATGAGCAGTTCTTC
CASSPSSNRKSNEQFF
>TRBJ2-2|.|TRBV27|few
TGTGCCAGCAGTTTATCTCGGGTCAACACCGGGGAGCTGTTTTTT
CASSLSRVNTGELFF
>TRBJ1-5|TRBD1|TRBV19|.
TGTGCCAGTAGCTGGGACAGGGGGGGAGATAGCAATCAGCCCCAGCATTTT
CASSWDRGGDSNQPQHF
>TRBJ1-1|TRBD1|TRBV11-1|.
TGTGCCAGCAGTCCACAGGGGGCTGGTGAAGCTTTCTTT
CASSPQGAGEAFF
>TRBJ2-2|TRBD2|TRBV9|once
TGTGCCAGCAACCGACTAGCGGGGGGGACCGGGGAGCTGTTTTTT
CASNRLAGGTGELFF
>TRBJ2-7|TRBD1|TRBV19|.
TGTGCCAGTAGTATAGAGGCCGGGACAGGGGTCTTCGAGCAGTACTTC
CASSIEAGTGVFEQYF
>TRBJ2-7|.|TRBV11-2|.
TGTGCCAGCAGCATGATTGACGGAGCCTACGAGCAGTACTTC
CASSMIDGAYEQYF
>TRBJ1-2|TRBD1|TRBV4-2|.
TGTGCCAGCAGCCAAGGGGGACAGCCCCTATGGGGCTACACCTTC
CASSQGGQPLWGYTF
>TRBJ1-2|.|TRBV7-9|.
TGTGCCAGCAGCTTAGATCAGGGGCGGAGTGGCTACACCTTC
CASSLDQGRSGYTF
>TRBJ1-6|.|TRBV13|.
TGTGCCAGCAGCCAGACGGTAGGGAGGTATAATTCACCCCTCCACTTT
CASSQTVGRYNSPLHF
>TRBJ1-1|TRBD1|TRBV15|.
TGTGCCACCAGCAGTCCCACCCGGGACAGGGGCTTACATGGGGCTGAAGCTTTCTTT
CATSSPTRDRGLHGAEAFF
>TRBJ1-1|TRBD1|TRBV29-1|.
TGCAGCGTTGGCCCGACAGGGCGAACTGAAGCTTTCTTT
CSVGPTGRTEAFF
>TRBJ2-3|.|TRBV5-5|.
TGTGCCAGCAGCCCGCCAAACAGAACGCAGTATTTT
CASSPPNRTQYF
>TRBJ1-5|.|TRBV28|once
TGTGCCAGCAGCACAGGGTCCAGCAATCAGCCCCAGCATTTT
CASSTGSSNQPQHF
>TRBJ1-2|.|TRBV7-9|.
TGTGCCAGCAGCGCTCGGGGAGATAGAGGCTATGGCTACACCTTC
CASSARGDRGYGYTF
>TRBJ2-3|.|TRBV5-1|.
TGCGCCAGCAGCTTGGAGGTTAGCGGAGATACGCAGTATTTT
CASSLEVSGDTQYF
>TRBJ2-1|TRBD2|TRBV10-3|once
TGTGCCATCAGTGAGTCGAGGCGGGGGGCGGGGGATGAGCAGTTCTTC
CAISESRRGAGDEQFF
>TRBJ1-2|TRBD1|TRBV5-1|.
TGCGCCAGCAGCTTCGGAAGAGACAGGGGGCCCTATGGCTACACCTTC
CASSFGRDRGPYGYTF
>TRBJ1-5|TRBD1|TRBV4-1|.
TGCGCCAGCAGCCAAGATCGGTTGGGACAGGGTAAGAGCAATCAGCCCCAGCATTTT
CASSQDRLGQGKSNQPQHF
>TRBJ2-5|.|TRBV11-3|few
TGTGCCAGCAGCTTAGGTGGAGGCGGCGGGGAGACCCAGTACTTC
CASSLGGGGGETQYF
>TRBJ1-1|.|TRBV2|.
TGTGCCAGCAGTGACGACTCTAACACTGAAGCTTTCTTT
CASSDDSNTEAFF
>TRBJ2-3|TRBD2|TRBV4-3|.
TGCGCCAGCAGCCAAGCGCTAGCGGGGCCCACGAGAGGGGATACGCAGTATTTT
CASSQALAGPTRGDTQYF
>TRBJ2-5|.|TRBV4-2|few
TGTGCCAGCAGCCATCGAATGGGGTATCCGGAGGGGCCCCAAGAGACCCAGTACTTC
CASSHRMGYPEGPQETQYF
>TRBJ2-5|.|TRBV7-2|.
TGTGCCAGCAGCTTACAGGCCCGGGGTGGGAGGGAGACCCAGTACTTC
CASSLQARGGRETQYF
>TRBJ1-1|TRBD1|TRBV6-1|few
TGTGCCAGCACCCCGGGACAGGGACTTGAAGCTTTCTTT
CASTPGQGLEAFF
>TRBJ2-3|.|TRBV4-3|.
TGCGCCAGCAGCCAAGATCCTGGGCGCACAGATACGCAGTATTTT
CASSQDPGRTDTQYF
>TRBJ2-1|.|TRBV4-2|.
TGTGCCAGCAGCCAAGATGGCAGGGTGTTCGATGAGCAGTTCTTC
CASSQDGRVFDEQFF
>TRBJ2-1|.|TRBV6-6|.
TGTGCCACACGCGGGGCCGGGGACGGGAATGAGCAGTTCTTC
CATRGAGDGNEQFF
>TRBJ1-5|TRBD1|TRBV6-1|.
TGTGCCAGCAGTGAAGCGTTGCAGGGGGGTCAGCCCCAGCATTTT
CASSEALQGGQPQHF
>TRBJ1-2|TRBD1|TRBV6-6|.
TGTGCCAGCACCCTACAGGGGAACGGCTACACCTTC
CASTLQGNGYTF
>TRBJ2-5|.|TRBV10-3|.
TGTGCCATCAGTCAGTCCCTAGGGGCCAGGGAGACCCAGTACTTC
CAISQSLGARETQYF
>TRBJ2-7|TRBD2|TRBV27|.
TGTGCCAGACCCCCGGGGGGACTAGACGAGCAGTACTTC
CARPPGGLDEQYF
>TRBJ2-1|TRBD2|TRBV19|.
TGTGCCAGTAGTATAGGGCCACTAGCGGGGGGAGGATATGAGCAGTTCTTC
CASSIGPLAGGGYEQFF
>TRBJ2-7|TRBD1|TRBV4-1|.
TGCGCCAGCAGCCAAACCGGGACAGGGGACTACGAGCAGTACTTC
CASSQTGTGDYEQYF
>TRBJ2-5|.|TRBV7-2|.
TGTGCCAGCAGCCCAATTTCAAGCGGAGAGACCCAGTACTTC
CASSPISSGETQYF
>TRBJ1-6|TRBD1|TRBV9|few
TGTGCCAGCAGCCCCCGGACAGGACATAATTCACCCCTCCACTTT
CASSPRTGHNSPLHF
>TRBJ1-5|TRBD1|TRBV28|.
TGTGCCACGACAGGGAATGAGTTGACCCAGCATTTT
CATTGNELTQHF
>TRBJ2-1|TRBD1|TRBV14|.
TGTGCCAGCAGCCTACAGGGGCCCATCGCCGTGCAGTTCTTC
CASSLQGPIAVQFF
>TRBJ2-7|.|TRBV28|.
TGTGCCAGCAGTGGACTACTCCTGGAGCAGTACTTC
CASSGLLLEQYF
>TRBJ2-3|TRBD1|TRBV29-1|.
TGCAGCGTGGGACAGGGGGGCGATACGCAGTATTTT
CSVGQGGDTQYF
>TRBJ2-1|TRBD2|TRBV5-1|.
TGCGCCAGCAGCTTGGGACTAGCGCCAGACAATGAGCAGTTCTTC
CASSLGLAPDNEQFF
>TRBJ1-1|.|TRBV7-9|.
TGTTCCAGCAGCAAAACAGGGCCTGAAGCTTTCTTT
CSSSKTGPEAFF
>TRBJ2-5|TRBD1|TRBV27|.
TGTGCCAGCAGGGACAGGGTTTCGGAGACCCAGTACTTC
CASRDRVSETQYF